These 5 T cell receptor beta chains share one sample of origin, sequenced in a study of T cells in localized non-small cell lung cancer. Measured with immunoSEQ multiplex PCR; TCRdb has only the in-frame clones, and not every one. The sample yields roughly 38,000 clones, 82% seen once. The specimen was peripheral blood, collected before any cancer treatment. These receptors originate from a male donor older than 55 with stage III squamous cell lung carcinoma.

The chain is built from TRBV18 and TRBJ1-4; no firm D call. The germline V gene has CDR1 KGHSH and CDR2 LQKENI. The V end was cut by 2 bases, the J end by 0 bases, with 1 base between. The CDR3 extends over 13 amino acids. CDR3 protein: CASSPATNEKLFF. The CDR3 DNA sequence: TGTGCCAGCTCACCAGCAACTAATGAAAAACTGTTTTTT.

The chain links TRBV19 to TRBJ1-4; D remains unclear. Germline lookup yields CDR1 LNHDA and CDR2 SQIVND (reference sequence). V was pared by 5 bases and J by 0 bases, with 13 bases between. The CDR3 contains 16 residues. CDR3 DNA: TGTGCCAGTAGTGACGCCCGACGTTCAACTAATGAAAAACTGTTTTTT. This sequence encodes CASSDARRSTNEKLFF.

The chain uses TRBV29-1 and TRBJ2-7; 10 nucleotides line up with TRBD1. This CDR3 has 13 amino acids. J gave up 4 bases and V 4 bases, and 4 bases lay outside the gene matches. The germline V gene has CDR1 SQVTM and CDR2 ANQGSEA. The CDR3 protein is CSVGGTGAYEQYF. For the CDR3, the DNA is TGCAGCGTTGGAGGGACAGGGGCGTACGAGCAGTACTTC.

The chain links TRBV5-1 to TRBJ2-1, with 12 bases that match TRBD2. CDR3 size: 15 residues. CDR1 is SGHRS, CDR2 YFSETQ, per germline. The trim removed 0 bases at V and 9 bases at J, leaving 4 bases unmatched. The CDR3 protein is CASSLGLAGGGEQFF. CDR3 sequence (DNA): TGCGCCAGCAGCTTGGGGCTAGCGGGAGGGGGTGAGCAGTTCTTC.

This clone is judged medium-sized (0.01 to 0.1%). CDR3 protein: CATSSRDSYEQYF. The DNA of the CDR3 is TGTGCCACCAGCAGCCGGGACAGCTACGAGCAGTACTTC. This chain joins TRBV15 and TRBJ2-7, with 7 bases fitting TRBD1. Germline values: CDR1 LNHNV, CDR2 YYDKDF (reference sequence). V shed 3 bases, J shed 3 bases, and the junction held 2 bases outside the gene matches. There are 13 residues in the CDR3.